This is a list of T cell receptor beta chains from one sample in a study of blood T cell repertoires in COVID-19. Repertoires were generated with immunoSEQ multiplex PCR, while TCRdb's copy carries only in-frame clones and drops some. This sample has 55,000 to 80,000 clones, with around 83% found just once. Sequencing was performed on peripheral blood. The origin of the receptors is a human donor in a cohort sampled during active COVID-19. CDR3s include the opening cysteine and the closing phenylalanine or tryptophan. A D gene is named only where the DNA matches it firmly. The listing skips clone size in some rows; elsewhere it reads once, few, many or a size class.

clone size	V gene	CDR3 length	D gene	J gene	CDR3 protein	CDR3 DNA
.	TRBV10-3	17	TRBD2	TRBJ2-3	CAISPSGTSGGTDTQYF	TGTGCCATCAGCCCTTCGGGGACTAGCGGGGGCACAGATACGCAGTATTTT
.	TRBV27	20	TRBD2	TRBJ2-3	CASSIRAGTSGGVEVYTQYF	TGTGCCAGCAGCATTAGGGCCGGGACTAGCGGGGGGGTAGAGGTTTATACGCAGTATTTT
.	TRBV29-1	14	TRBD1	TRBJ2-5	CSAGTGGSQETQYF	TGCAGCGCCGGGACAGGGGGCAGCCAAGAGACCCAGTACTTC
.	TRBV7-2	15	TRBD1	TRBJ1-1	CASSQGYVGGMVAFF	TGTGCCAGCAGCCAGGGGTATGTAGGGGGCATGGTGGCTTTCTTT
once	TRBV5-1	15	TRBD1	TRBJ2-2	CASSFTRDRAGELFF	TGCGCCAGCAGCTTTACTCGCGACAGGGCCGGGGAGCTGTTTTTT
.	TRBV27	16	.	TRBJ1-6	CASSYGLRTTWSPLHF	TGTGCCAGCAGTTATGGGTTGAGGACAACATGGTCACCCCTCCACTTT
once	TRBV7-9	17	TRBD2	TRBJ2-2	CASSLNGRTGGTGELFF	TGTGCCAGCAGCTTAAACGGGAGAACGGGGGGTACCGGGGAGCTGTTTTTT
.	TRBV30	15	TRBD1	TRBJ2-2	CAWSVLGQGAGELFF	TGTGCCTGGAGTGTACTGGGGCAGGGGGCCGGGGAGCTGTTTTTT
once	TRBV7-9	13	TRBD1	TRBJ2-7	CASSLEGASEQYF	TGTGCCAGCAGCTTAGAGGGGGCGTCAGAGCAGTACTTC
few	TRBV5-1	16	TRBD2	TRBJ2-3	CASSLDSGGGTDTQYF	TGCGCCAGCAGCTTGGATAGCGGGGGGGGCACAGATACGCAGTATTTT
.	TRBV4-3	17	.	TRBJ1-4	CASSQGGGTLGAEKLFF	TGCGCCAGCAGCCAAGGAGGAGGAACTCTGGGGGCTGAAAAACTGTTTTTT
.	TRBV9	16	TRBD1	TRBJ1-6	CASSVDTGVRNSPLHF	TGTGCCAGCAGCGTAGACACAGGGGTTAGGAATTCACCCCTCCACTTT
.	TRBV11-2	11	.	TRBJ1-1	CASSLVVSAFF	TGTGCCAGCAGCTTAGTTGTTTCGGCTTTCTTT